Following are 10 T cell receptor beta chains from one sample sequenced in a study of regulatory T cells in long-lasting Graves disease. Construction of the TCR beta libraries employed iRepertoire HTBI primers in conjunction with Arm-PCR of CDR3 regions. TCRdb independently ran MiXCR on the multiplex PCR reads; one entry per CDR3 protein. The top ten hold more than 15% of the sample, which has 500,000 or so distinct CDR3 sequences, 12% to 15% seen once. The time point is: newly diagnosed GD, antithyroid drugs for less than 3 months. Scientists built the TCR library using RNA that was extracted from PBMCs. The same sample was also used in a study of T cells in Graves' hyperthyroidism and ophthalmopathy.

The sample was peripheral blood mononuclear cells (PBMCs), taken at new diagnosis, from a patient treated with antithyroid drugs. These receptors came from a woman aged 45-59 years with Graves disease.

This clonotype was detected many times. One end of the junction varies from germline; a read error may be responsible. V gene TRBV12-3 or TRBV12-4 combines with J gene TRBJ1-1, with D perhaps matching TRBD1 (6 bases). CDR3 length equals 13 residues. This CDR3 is CASSSIGQREALF. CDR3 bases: TGTGCCAGCAGTTCTATCGGACAGCGTGAAGCTCTCTTT.

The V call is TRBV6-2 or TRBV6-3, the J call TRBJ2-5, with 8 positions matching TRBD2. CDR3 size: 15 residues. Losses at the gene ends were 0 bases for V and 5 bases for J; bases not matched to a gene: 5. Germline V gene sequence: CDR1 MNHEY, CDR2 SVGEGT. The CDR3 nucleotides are TGTGCCAGCAGTTACTCGACGGGGGGGCAGGAGACCCAGTACTTC. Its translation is CASSYSTGGQETQYF.

The CDR3, as DNA: TGTGCCAGCAGTCCCCCAGCGGGATACGGCCATGAGCAGTTCTTC. Its translation is CASSPPAGYGHEQFF. The rearrangement links TRBV27 to TRBJ2-1; TRBD2 agrees at 7 bases. The CDR3 runs 15 residues. J gave up 8 bases and V 5 bases, and 12 bases lay outside the gene matches. CDR1 and CDR2 (germline): MNHEY, SMNVEV (reference sequence).

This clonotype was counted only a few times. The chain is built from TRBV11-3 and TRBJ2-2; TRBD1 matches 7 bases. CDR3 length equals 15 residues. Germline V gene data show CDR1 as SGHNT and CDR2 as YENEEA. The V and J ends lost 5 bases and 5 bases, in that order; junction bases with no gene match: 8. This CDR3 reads CASSPGQVGTGELFF. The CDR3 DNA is TGTGCCAGCAGCCCCGGACAGGTTGGGACCGGGGAGCTGTTTTTT. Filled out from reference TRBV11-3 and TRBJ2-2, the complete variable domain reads EAGVVQSPRYKIIEKKQPVAFWCNPISGHNTLYWYLQNLGQGPELLIRYENEEAVDDSQLPKDRFSAERLKGVDSTLKIQPAELGDSAVYLCASSPGQVGTGELFFGEGSRLTVL.

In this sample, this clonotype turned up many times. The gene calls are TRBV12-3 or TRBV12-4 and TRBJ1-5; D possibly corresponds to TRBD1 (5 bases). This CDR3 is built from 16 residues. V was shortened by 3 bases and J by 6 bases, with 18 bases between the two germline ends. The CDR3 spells CASSFYGGGMSQPQHF. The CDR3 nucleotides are TGTGCCAGCAGTTTCTATGGGGGGGGGATGAGTCAGCCCCAGCATTTT.

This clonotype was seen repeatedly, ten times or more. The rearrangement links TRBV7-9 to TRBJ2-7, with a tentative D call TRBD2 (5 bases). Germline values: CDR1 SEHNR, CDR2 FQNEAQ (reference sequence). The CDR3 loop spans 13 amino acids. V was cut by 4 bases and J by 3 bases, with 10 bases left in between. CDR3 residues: CASSYTDYYEQYF. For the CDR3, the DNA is TGTGCCAGCAGCTATACAGACTACTACGAGCAGTACTTC.

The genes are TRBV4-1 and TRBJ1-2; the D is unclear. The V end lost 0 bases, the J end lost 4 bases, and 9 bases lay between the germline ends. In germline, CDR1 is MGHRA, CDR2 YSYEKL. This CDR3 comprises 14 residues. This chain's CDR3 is CASSQDGSSYGYTF. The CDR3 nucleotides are TGCGCCAGCAGCCAAGATGGGAGTTCCTATGGCTACACCTTC.

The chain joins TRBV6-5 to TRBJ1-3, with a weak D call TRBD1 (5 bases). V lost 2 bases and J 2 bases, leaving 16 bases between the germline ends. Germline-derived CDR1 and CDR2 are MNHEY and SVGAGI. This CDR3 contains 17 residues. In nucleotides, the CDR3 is TGTGCCAGCAGTTACCGACGTGGGGGAAGGGCTGGAAACACCATATATTTT. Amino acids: CASSYRRGGRAGNTIYF.

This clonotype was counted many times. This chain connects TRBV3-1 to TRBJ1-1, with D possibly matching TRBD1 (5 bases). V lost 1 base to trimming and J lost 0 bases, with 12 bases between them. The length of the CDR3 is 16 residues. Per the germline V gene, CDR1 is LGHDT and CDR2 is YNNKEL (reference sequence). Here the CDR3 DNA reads TGTGCCAGCAGCCAAGTGTGGTCAGGGTTGAACACTGAAGCTTTCTTT. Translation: CASSQVWSGLNTEAFF.

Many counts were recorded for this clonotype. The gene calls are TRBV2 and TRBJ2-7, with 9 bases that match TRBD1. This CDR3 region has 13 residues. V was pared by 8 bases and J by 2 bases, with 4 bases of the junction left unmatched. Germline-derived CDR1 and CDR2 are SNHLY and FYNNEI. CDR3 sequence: CASCRDRAYEQYF. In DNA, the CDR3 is TGTGCCAGCTGCCGGGACAGGGCCTACGAGCAGTACTTC.